Shown below are 10 T cell receptor beta chains from a single sample sequenced in a study of blood T cell repertoires in COVID-19. The table came from immunoSEQ multiplex PCR; TCRdb's copy has only in-frame clones and leaves some out. This sample yields approximately 360,000 clones, of which 85% to 90% are seen a single time; 6.5% belongs to the top ten. Sequencing was carried out using peripheral blood. The receptor set was obtained from a man younger than 35 with active or convalescent COVID-19.

The chain recombines TRBV6-5 with TRBJ2-1, with 10 bases that match TRBD1. CDR3 length: 14 amino acids. V gave up 6 bases and J gave up 7 bases; unmatched junction bases: 6. Germline V gene sequence: CDR1 MNHEY, CDR2 SVGAGI. CDR3 bases: TGTGCCAGCAGCCGGGACAGGGGTGGGAATGAGCAGTTCTTC. This gives the protein CASSRDRGGNEQFF.

The J gene is TRBJ1-4, the V gene TRBV5-4, with D uncertain. V gave up 0 bases and J gave up 8 bases, with 17 bases separating them. The germline V gene has CDR1 SGHNT and CDR2 YYREEE (reference sequence). CDR3 length: 16 amino acids. This CDR3 is CASSLAHLEAWEKLFF. CDR3 bases: TGTGCCAGCAGCTTGGCCCACCTTGAGGCTTGGGAAAAACTGTTTTTT.

This clone was counted once. The rearrangement links TRBV5-1 to TRBJ2-7, with D possibly being TRBD2 (5 bases). The V and J ends lost 1 base and 2 bases respectively, with 16 bases between them. The germline gives CDR1 SGHRS, CDR2 YFSETQ. This CDR3 has 16 residues. The CDR3 sequence: CASSLLRAEVAYEQYF. The DNA for the CDR3 is TGCGCCAGCAGCTTGTTACGGGCGGAGGTGGCCTACGAGCAGTACTTC.

This chain joins TRBV6-2 or TRBV6-3 and TRBJ1-5; D call uncertain. The CDR3 contains 12 residues. V lost 4 bases, J lost 6 bases, and 7 bases lay in between. CDR1 is MNHEY, CDR2 SVGEGT, per germline. The CDR3 DNA follows: TGTGCCAGCAGTTTCCCCAGTCAGCCCCAGCATTTT. Protein sequence: CASSFPSQPQHF.

The chain has TRBV2 and TRBJ2-7; D gene ambiguous. Trimming left V 3 bases short and J 4 bases short, with 4 bases between. Germline V gives CDR1 SNHLY, CDR2 FYNNEI. This CDR3 region has 11 residues. CDR3 coding DNA: TGTGCCAGCAGTGATATTTACGAGCAGTACTTC. Translating it yields CASSDIYEQYF.

This sequence joins TRBV7-2 and TRBJ1-2; D possibly corresponds to TRBD1 (6 bases). Looked up from germline, CDR1 is SGHTA and CDR2 is FQGNSA. V was clipped by 3 bases and J by 4 bases, with 9 bases between them. This CDR3 has 13 residues. The CDR3 DNA reads as TGTGCCAGCAGCTTCCCAGGGGTCTATGGCTACACCTTC. Translating gives CASSFPGVYGYTF.

This clone was observed a single time. V gene TRBV5-1 combines with J gene TRBJ1-2; no firm D call. Trimming cost V 4 bases and J 0 bases, with 10 bases left between them. Germline lookup yields CDR1 SGHRS and CDR2 YFSETQ. This CDR3 has 14 amino acids. CDR3 nucleotide sequence: TGCGCCAGCAGCCGCCGGGGATCTAACTATGGCTACACCTTC. It codes for CASSRRGSNYGYTF.

The chain carries TRBV29-1 and TRBJ2-7; 7 positions agree with TRBD2. The germline V gene encodes CDR1 SQVTM and CDR2 ANQGSEA. Trimming removed 6 bases from V and 5 bases from J; junction bases left unmatched: 10. This CDR3 is 13 amino acids long. CDR3 sequence: CSVMSGGIHEQYF. In nucleotides, the CDR3 is TGCAGCGTAATGTCGGGGGGTATCCACGAGCAGTACTTC.

J is TRBJ2-7 and V is TRBV6-5; 7 bases are shared with TRBD1. The junction had 3 bases not matched to a gene; V was cut back by 4 bases and J by 0 bases. In germline, CDR1 is MNHEY, CDR2 SVGAGI. CDR3 length: 14 residues. The DNA for the CDR3 is TGTGCCAGCAGTTCGACAGGGATCTCCTACGAGCAGTACTTC. This codes for CASSSTGISYEQYF.

This clone turned up a few times. The chain has TRBV6-6 and TRBJ2-7; 10 bases map to TRBD2. V lost 4 bases, J lost 3 bases, and 6 bases stayed unmatched. Germline assignment: CDR1 MNHNY and CDR2 SVGAGI (reference sequence). This CDR3 is built from 15 residues. The CDR3 coding sequence is TGTGCCAGCAGTTCCTCTAGCGGGGGCCGCTACGAGCAGTACTTC. It specifies CASSSSSGGRYEQYF.